A selection of T cell receptor beta chains follows, all from one sample in a study of beta chain features in type 1 diabetes. TCRdb keeps only in-frame clones here, not all; method: immunoSEQ multiplex PCR. The table includes about 660,000 clones, roughly 13% detected once. The source material was naive CD4+ T cells from blood. The source of these receptors is a man aged 18 to 29 with type 1 diabetes. Both conserved end residues are part of each CDR3. Clone size is not always given. Where it is, it says once, few, many or a class for expanded clones.

j_call: TRBJ1-5
clone_size: few
v_call: TRBV25-1
cdr3_length: 15
cdr3_aa: CASSGIGTGNQPQHF

j_call: TRBJ1-1
clone_size: -
v_call: TRBV7-2
cdr3_length: 13
cdr3_aa: CASSTQTNTEAFF

j_call: TRBJ1-6
clone_size: few
v_call: TRBV30
cdr3_length: 14
cdr3_aa: CAWSPRQKDSPLHF

j_call: TRBJ2-7
clone_size: -
v_call: TRBV13
cdr3_length: 14
cdr3_aa: CASSLRLAGYEQYF

j_call: TRBJ2-7
clone_size: few
v_call: TRBV5-6
cdr3_length: 14
cdr3_aa: CASSLAEGQGGQYF

j_call: TRBJ1-2
clone_size: -
v_call: TRBV6-1
cdr3_length: 12
cdr3_aa: CASRSNRDGYTF

j_call: TRBJ2-5
clone_size: -
v_call: TRBV2
cdr3_length: 14
cdr3_aa: CASSERTRGETQYF

j_call: TRBJ2-5
clone_size: few
v_call: TRBV25-1
cdr3_length: 16
cdr3_aa: CASSLRGVLKQETQYF

j_call: TRBJ2-6
clone_size: -
v_call: TRBV6-4
cdr3_length: 12
cdr3_aa: CATSPGANVLTF

j_call: TRBJ2-3
clone_size: -
v_call: TRBV28
cdr3_length: 14
cdr3_aa: CASRVGRYTDTQYF

j_call: TRBJ2-3
clone_size: few
v_call: TRBV7-6
cdr3_length: 17
cdr3_aa: CASSLGPYGTLTDTQYF

j_call: TRBJ2-7
clone_size: few
v_call: TRBV7-2
cdr3_length: 16
cdr3_aa: CASSPLQGQGPYEQYF

j_call: TRBJ1-6
clone_size: few
v_call: TRBV15
cdr3_length: 17
cdr3_aa: CATSRDQAMTGPSPLHF

j_call: TRBJ1-5
clone_size: few
v_call: TRBV6-1
cdr3_length: 12
cdr3_aa: CASSPQQGAQHF

j_call: TRBJ1-5
clone_size: -
v_call: TRBV7-2
cdr3_length: 14
cdr3_aa: CASSSQYSNQPQHF

j_call: TRBJ2-7
clone_size: few
v_call: TRBV27
cdr3_length: 14
cdr3_aa: CASSLWGAGYEQYF

j_call: TRBJ1-5
clone_size: few
v_call: TRBV10-2
cdr3_length: 16
cdr3_aa: CASSESKPGVNQPQHF

j_call: TRBJ1-1
clone_size: -
v_call: TRBV30
cdr3_length: 14
cdr3_aa: CAWSLLEGGTEAFF